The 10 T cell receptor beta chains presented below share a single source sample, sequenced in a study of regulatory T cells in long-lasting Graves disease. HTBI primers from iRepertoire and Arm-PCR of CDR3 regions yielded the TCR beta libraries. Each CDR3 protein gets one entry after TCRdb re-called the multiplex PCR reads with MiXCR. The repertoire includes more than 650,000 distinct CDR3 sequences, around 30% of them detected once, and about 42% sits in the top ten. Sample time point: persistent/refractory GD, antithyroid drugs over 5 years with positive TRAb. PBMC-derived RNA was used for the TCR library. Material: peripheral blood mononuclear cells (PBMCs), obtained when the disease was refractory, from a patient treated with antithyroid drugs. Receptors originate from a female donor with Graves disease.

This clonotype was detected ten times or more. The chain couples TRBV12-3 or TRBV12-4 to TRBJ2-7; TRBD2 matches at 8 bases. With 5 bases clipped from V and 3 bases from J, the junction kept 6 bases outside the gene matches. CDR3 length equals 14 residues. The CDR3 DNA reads TGTGCCAGCAGTGGAGGCGGGAGGAGCTACGAGCAGTACTTC. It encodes CASSGGGRSYEQYF.

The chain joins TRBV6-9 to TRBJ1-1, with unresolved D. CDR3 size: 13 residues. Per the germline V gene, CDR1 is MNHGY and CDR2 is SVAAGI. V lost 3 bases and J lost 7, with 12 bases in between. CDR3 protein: CASSYRDPSEAFF. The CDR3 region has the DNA TGTGCCAGCAGTTACCGGGATCCTAGTGAAGCTTTCTTT.

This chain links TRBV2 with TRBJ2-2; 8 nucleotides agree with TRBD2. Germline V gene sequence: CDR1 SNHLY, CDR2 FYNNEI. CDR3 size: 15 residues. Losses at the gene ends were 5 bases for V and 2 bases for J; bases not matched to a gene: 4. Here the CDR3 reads CASSISGGNTGELFF. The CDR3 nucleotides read TGTGCCAGCAGTATAAGCGGGGGAAACACCGGGGAGCTGTTTTTT.

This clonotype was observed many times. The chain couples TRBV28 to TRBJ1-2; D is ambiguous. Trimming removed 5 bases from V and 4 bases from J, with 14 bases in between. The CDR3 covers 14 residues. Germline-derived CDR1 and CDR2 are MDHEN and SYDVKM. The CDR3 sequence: CASSLVAGLYGYTF. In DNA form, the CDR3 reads TGTGCCAGCAGTCTAGTAGCCGGACTCTATGGCTACACCTTC.

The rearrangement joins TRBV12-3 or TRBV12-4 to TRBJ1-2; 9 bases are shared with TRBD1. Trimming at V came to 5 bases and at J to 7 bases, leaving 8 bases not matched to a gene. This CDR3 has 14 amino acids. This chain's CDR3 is CASSLGTGWAGYTF. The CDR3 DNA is TGTGCCAGCAGTCTCGGGACAGGGTGGGCTGGCTACACCTTC.

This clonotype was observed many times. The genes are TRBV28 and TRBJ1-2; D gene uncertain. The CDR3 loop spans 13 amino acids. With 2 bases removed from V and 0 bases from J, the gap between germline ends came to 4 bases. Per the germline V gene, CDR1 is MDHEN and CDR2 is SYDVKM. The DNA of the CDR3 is TGTGCCAGCAGTTTAGGAGCTAACTATGGCTACACCTTC. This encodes CASSLGANYGYTF.

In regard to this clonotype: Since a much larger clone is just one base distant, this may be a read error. CDR3 loop: CASTTSGRAREQYF. In DNA, the CDR3 is TGTGCCAGCACCACGAGCGGGAGGGCCAGGGAGCAGTACTTC. The chain uses TRBV12-3 or TRBV12-4 and TRBJ2-7, with 10 bases aligning to TRBD2. The V segment lost 7 bases and the J segment 7 bases; nucleotides outside the gene matches: 10. This CDR3 comprises 14 residues.

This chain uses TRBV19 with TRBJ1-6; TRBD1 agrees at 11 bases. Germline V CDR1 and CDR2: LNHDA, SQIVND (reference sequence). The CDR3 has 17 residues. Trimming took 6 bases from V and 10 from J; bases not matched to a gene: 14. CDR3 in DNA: TGTGCCAGTAGCACACCCCCTGGGACAGGGGGAAACTCACCCCTCCACTTT. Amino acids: CASSTPPGTGGNSPLHF.

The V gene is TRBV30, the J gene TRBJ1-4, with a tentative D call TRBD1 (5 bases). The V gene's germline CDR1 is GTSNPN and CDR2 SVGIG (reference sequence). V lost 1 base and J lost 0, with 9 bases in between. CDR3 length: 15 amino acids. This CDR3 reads CAWSETGSTNEKLFF. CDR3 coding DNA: TGTGCCTGGAGTGAAACAGGATCAACTAATGAAAAACTGTTTTTT.

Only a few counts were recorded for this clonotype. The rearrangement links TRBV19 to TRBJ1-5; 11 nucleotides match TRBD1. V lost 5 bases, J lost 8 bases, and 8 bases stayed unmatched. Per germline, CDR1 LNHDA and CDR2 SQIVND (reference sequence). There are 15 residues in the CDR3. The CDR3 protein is CASSSRTGGTEPQHF. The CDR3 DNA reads TGTGCCAGTAGTTCACGGACAGGGGGCACGGAGCCCCAGCATTTT.